This T cell receptor (beta chain) was found in a study of radiotherapy plus CTLA-4 blockade in lung cancer. Study background: Objective response rate was over 15%; disease control rate, around 30%. Study results and caveats: Expansion of tumor-derived TCR clones was observed in blood after radiotherapy plus ipilimumab.

Chemo-refractory metastatic non-small-cell lung cancer patients received focal radiation with ipilimumab CTLA-4 blockade. Trimming took 1 base from V and 0 from J, leaving 7 bases between them. The length of the CDR3 is 15 residues. The germline V gene encodes CDR1 ENHRY and CDR2 SYGVKD. Regarding this clone: Its matching antigen is unknown.

Profiling relied on immunoSEQ multiplex PCR, and the TCRdb table lists in-frame clones only, not all of them. Here the sample spans tens of thousands of clones, approximately 86% being singletons. Sequenced material: peripheral blood, taken from a patient treated with radiotherapy plus ipilimumab. V and J are TRBV10-3 and TRBJ1-3; D is unclear. The origin of this receptor is a human donor with non-small cell lung cancer that progressed on radiotherapy plus ipilimumab. CDR3 sequence reads: CAISELGISGNTIYF. The DNA for the CDR3 is TGTGCCATCAGTGAGTTAGGGATCTCTGGAAACACCATATATTTT.